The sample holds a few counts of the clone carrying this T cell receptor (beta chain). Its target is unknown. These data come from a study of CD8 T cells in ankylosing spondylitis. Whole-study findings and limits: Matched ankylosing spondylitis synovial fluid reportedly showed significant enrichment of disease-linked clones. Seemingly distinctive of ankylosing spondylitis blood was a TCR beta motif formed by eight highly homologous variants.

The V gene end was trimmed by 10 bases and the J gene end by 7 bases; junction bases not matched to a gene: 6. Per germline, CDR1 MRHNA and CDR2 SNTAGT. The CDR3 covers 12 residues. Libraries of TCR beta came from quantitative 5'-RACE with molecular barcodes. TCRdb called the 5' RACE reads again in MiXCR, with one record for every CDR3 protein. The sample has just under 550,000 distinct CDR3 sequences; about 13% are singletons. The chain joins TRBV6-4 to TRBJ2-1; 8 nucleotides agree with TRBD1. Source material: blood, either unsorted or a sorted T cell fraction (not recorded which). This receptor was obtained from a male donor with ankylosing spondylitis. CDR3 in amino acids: CATKQGENEQFF. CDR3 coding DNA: TGTGCCACCAAACAGGGGGAGAATGAGCAGTTCTTC.